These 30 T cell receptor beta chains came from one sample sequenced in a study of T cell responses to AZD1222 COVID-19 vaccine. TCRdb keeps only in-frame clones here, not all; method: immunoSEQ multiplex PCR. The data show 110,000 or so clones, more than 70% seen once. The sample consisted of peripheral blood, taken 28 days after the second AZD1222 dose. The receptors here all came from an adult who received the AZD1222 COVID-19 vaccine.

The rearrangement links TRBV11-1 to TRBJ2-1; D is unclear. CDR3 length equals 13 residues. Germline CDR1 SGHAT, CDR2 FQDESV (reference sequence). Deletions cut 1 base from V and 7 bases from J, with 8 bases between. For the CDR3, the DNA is TGTGCCAGCAGCTTAGGGGGTCCAAATGAGCAGTTCTTC. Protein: CASSLGGPNEQFF.

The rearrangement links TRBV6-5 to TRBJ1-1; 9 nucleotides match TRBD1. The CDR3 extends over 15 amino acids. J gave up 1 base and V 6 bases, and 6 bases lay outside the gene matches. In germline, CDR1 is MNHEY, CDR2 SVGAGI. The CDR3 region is CASRNNRGPNTEAFF. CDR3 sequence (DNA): TGTGCCAGCAGGAATAACAGGGGGCCGAACACTGAAGCTTTCTTT.

This CDR3 is CASSYGGSRNQPQHF. The CDR3 DNA reads as TGTGCCAGCAGTTACGGGGGTTCCCGAAATCAGCCCCAGCATTTT. The V call is TRBV6-2 or TRBV6-3, the J call TRBJ1-5; D is possibly TRBD1 (5 bases). Germline loops: CDR1 MNHEY, CDR2 SVGEGT. The CDR3 extends over 15 amino acids. Trimming removed 2 bases from V and 4 bases from J, with 12 bases in between.

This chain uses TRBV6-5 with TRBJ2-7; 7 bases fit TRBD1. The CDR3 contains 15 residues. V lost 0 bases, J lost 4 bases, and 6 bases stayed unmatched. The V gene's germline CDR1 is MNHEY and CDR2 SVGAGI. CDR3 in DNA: TGTGCCAGCAGTTACTCGGTCAACAGGGGTTACGAGCAGTACTTC. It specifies CASSYSVNRGYEQYF.

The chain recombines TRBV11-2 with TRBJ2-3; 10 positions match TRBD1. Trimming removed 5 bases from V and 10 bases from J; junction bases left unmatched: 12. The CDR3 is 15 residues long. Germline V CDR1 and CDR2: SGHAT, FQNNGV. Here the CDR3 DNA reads TGTGCCAGCAGCGCCCGGGACAGGGGATTGGTTTCGCAGTATTTT. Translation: CASSARDRGLVSQYF.

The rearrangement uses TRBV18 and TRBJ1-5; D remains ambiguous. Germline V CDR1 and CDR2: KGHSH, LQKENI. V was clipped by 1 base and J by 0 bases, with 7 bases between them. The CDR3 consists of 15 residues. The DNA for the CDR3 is TGTGCCAGCTCACCACGGCCTTTTAGCAATCAGCCCCAGCATTTT. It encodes CASSPRPFSNQPQHF. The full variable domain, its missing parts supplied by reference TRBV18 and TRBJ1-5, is NAGVMQNPRHLVRRRGQEARLRCSPMKGHSHVYWYRQLPEEGLKFMVYLQKENIIDESGMPKERFSAEFPKEGPSILRIQQVVRGDSAAYFCASSPRPFSNQPQHFGDGTRLSIL.

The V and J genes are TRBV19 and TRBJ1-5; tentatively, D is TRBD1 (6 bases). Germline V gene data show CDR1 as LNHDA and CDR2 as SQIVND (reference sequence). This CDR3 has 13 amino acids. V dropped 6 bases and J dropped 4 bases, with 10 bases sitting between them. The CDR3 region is CASSPGVNQPQHF. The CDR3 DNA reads TGTGCCAGTAGCCCAGGGGTAAATCAGCCCCAGCATTTT.

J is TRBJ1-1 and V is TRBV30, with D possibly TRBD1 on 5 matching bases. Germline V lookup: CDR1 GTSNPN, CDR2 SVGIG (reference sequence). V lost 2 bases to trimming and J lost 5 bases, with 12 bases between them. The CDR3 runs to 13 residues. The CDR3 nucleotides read TGTGCCTGGAGTTGGCAGGGAGGGACTGAAGCTTTCTTT. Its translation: CAWSWQGGTEAFF. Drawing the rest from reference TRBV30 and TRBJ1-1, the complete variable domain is SQTIHQWPATLVQPVGSPLSLECTVEGTSNPNLYWYRQAAGRGLQLLFYSVGIGQISSEVPQNLSASRPQDRQFILSSKKLLLSDSGFYLCAWSWQGGTEAFFGQGTRLTVV.

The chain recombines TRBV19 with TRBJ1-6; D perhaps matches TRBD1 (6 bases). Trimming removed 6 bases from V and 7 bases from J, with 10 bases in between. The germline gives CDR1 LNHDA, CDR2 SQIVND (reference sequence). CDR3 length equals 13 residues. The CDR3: CASRDQGNSPLHF. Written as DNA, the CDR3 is TGTGCCAGTAGGGACCAGGGGAATTCACCCCTCCACTTT.

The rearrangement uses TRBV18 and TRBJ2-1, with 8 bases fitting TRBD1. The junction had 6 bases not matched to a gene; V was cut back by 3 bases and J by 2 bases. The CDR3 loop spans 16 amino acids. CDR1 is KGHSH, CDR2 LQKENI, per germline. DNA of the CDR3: TGTGCCAGCTCACCTAGGACAGGGCTGACCTACAATGAGCAGTTCTTC. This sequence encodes CASSPRTGLTYNEQFF.

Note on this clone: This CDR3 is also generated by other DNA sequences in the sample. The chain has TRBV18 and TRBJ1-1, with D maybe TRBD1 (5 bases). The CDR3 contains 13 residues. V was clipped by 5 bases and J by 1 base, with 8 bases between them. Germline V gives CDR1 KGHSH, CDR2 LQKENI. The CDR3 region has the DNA TGTGCCAGCTCATCAGGACAGAACACTGAAGCTTTCTTT. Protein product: CASSSGQNTEAFF.

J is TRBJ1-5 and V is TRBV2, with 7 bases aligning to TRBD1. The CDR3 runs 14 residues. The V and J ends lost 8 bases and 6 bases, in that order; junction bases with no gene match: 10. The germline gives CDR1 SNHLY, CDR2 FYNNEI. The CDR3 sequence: CASQRRGDSQPQHF. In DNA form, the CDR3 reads TGTGCCAGCCAACGGAGGGGGGACAGTCAGCCCCAGCATTTT.

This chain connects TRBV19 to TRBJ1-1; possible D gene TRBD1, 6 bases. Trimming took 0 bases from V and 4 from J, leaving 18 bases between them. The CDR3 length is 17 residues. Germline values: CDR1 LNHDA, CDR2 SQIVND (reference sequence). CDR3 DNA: TGTGCCAGTAGTATAGACTACAGGGATATGGTCCGCACTGAAGCTTTCTTT. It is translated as CASSIDYRDMVRTEAFF.

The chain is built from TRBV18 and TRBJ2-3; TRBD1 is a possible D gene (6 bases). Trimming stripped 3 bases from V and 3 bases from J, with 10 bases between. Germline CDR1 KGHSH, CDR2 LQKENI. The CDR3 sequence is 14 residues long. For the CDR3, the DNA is TGTGCCAGCTCACCGGAACAGGGAACAGATACGCAGTATTTT. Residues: CASSPEQGTDTQYF.

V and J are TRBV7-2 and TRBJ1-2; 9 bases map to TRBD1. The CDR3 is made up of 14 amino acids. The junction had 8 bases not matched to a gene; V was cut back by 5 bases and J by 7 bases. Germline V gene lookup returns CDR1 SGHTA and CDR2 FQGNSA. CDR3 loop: CASSARDRELGYTF. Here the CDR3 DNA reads TGTGCCAGCAGCGCCCGGGACAGGGAGCTTGGCTACACCTTC.

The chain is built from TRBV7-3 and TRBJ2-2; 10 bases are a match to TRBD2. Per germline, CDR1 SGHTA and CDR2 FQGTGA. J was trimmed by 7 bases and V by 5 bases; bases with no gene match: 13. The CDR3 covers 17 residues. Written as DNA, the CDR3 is TGTGCCAGCAGCCCTACCTTGATAGCGGGAGGATTCGGGGAGCTGTTTTTT. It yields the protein CASSPTLIAGGFGELFF.

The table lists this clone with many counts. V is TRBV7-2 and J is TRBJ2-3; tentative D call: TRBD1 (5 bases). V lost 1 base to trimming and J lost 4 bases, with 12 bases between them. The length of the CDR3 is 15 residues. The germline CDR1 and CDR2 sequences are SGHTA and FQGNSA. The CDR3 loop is CASSLEGVNPDTQYF. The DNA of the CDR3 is TGTGCCAGCAGCTTAGAAGGGGTAAATCCAGATACGCAGTATTTT. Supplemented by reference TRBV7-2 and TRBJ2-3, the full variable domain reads GAGVSQSPSNKVTEKGKDVELRCDPISGHTALYWYRQSLGQGLEFLIYFQGNSAPDKSGLPSDRFSAERTGGSVSTLTIQRTQQEDSAVYLCASSLEGVNPDTQYFGPGTRLTVL.

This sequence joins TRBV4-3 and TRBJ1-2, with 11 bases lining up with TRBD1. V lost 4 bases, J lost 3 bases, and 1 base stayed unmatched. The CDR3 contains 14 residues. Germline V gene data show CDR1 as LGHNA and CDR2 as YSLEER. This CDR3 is CASSRGQGDYGYTF. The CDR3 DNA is TGCGCCAGCAGCCGGGGACAGGGGGACTATGGCTACACCTTC.

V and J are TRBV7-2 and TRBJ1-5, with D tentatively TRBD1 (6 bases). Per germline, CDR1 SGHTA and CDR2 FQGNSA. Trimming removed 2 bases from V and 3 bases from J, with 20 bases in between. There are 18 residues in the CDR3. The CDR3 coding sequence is TGTGCCAGCAGCTTATATCCAGGGGATAGTAGTGCCAATCAGCCCCAGCATTTT. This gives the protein CASSLYPGDSSANQPQHF.

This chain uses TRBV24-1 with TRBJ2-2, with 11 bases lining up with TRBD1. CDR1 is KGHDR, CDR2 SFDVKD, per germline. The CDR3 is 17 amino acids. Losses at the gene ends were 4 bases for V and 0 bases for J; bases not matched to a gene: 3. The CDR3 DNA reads TGTGCCACCAGTGACCCGGGACAGGGGGCGAACACCGGGGAGCTGTTTTTT. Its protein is CATSDPGQGANTGELFF.

DNA for the CDR3: TGTGCCAGTAGTATAAGTGGACTAGAGGCGGGTAAGCAGTTCTTC. It encodes CASSISGLEAGKQFF. The chain has TRBV19 and TRBJ2-1; 7 bases map to TRBD2. The V gene end was trimmed by 2 bases and the J gene end by 11 bases; junction bases not matched to a gene: 12. Germline V gene sequence: CDR1 LNHDA, CDR2 SQIVND (reference sequence). The CDR3 is 15 amino acids.

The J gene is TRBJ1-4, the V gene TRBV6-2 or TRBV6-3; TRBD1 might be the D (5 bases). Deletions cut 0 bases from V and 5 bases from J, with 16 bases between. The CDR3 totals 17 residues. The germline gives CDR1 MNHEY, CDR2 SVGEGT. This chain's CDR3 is CASSYSTLGATNEKLFF. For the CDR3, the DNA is TGTGCCAGCAGTTACTCGACTTTAGGGGCGACGAATGAAAAACTGTTTTTT.

CDR3 in amino acids: CASSNRDRGDYGYTF. CDR3 coding DNA: TGTGCCAGCAGCAACCGGGACAGGGGGGACTATGGCTACACCTTC. This rearrangement joins TRBV6-6 to TRBJ1-2, with 11 bases aligning to TRBD1. Trimming at V came to 6 bases and at J to 3 bases, leaving 6 bases not matched to a gene. CDR3 size: 15 residues. Germline loops: CDR1 MNHNY, CDR2 SVGAGI (reference sequence).

In nucleotides, the CDR3 is TGCGCCAGCAGCCGGGACGGTGCTGTAGTAGAGACCCAGTACTTC. Encoded protein: CASSRDGAVVETQYF. The V and J genes are TRBV10-2 and TRBJ2-5; D tentatively reads TRBD1 or TRBD2 (5 bases each). The CDR3 loop spans 15 amino acids. V gave up 6 bases and J gave up 4 bases, with 18 bases separating them. CDR1 and CDR2 (germline): WSHSY, SAAADI.

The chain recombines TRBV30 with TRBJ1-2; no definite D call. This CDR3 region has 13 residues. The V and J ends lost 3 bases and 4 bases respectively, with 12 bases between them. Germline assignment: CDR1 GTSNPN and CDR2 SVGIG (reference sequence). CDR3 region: CAWRVWGTYGYTF. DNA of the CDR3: TGTGCCTGGAGAGTATGGGGAACCTATGGCTACACCTTC.

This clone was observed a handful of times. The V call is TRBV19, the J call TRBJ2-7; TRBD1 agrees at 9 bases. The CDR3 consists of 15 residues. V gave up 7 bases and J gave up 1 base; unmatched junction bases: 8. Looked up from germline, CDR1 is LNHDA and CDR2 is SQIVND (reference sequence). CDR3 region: CASTTGTGSSYEQYF. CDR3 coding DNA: TGTGCCAGTACTACCGGGACAGGGTCATCCTACGAGCAGTACTTC.

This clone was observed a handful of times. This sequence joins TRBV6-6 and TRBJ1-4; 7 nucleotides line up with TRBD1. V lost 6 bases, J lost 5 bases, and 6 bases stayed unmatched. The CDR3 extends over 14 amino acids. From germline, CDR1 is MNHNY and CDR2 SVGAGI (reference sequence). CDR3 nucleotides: TGTGCCAGCAGCACGGCGACAGGGAATGAAAAACTGTTTTTT. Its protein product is CASSTATGNEKLFF.

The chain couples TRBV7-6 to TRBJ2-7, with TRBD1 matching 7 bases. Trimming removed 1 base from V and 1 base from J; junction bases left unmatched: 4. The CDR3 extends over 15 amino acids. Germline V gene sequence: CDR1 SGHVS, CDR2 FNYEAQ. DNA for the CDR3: TGTGCCAGCAGCTTAGTAGGGACAGCGTCCTACGAGCAGTACTTC. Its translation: CASSLVGTASYEQYF.

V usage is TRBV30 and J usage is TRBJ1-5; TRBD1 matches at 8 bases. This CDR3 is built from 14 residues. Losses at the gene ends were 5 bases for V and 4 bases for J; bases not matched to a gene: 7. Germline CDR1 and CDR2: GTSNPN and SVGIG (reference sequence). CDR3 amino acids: CAWQGTGPNQPQHF. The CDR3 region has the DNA TGTGCCTGGCAGGGGACAGGACCAAATCAGCCCCAGCATTTT.

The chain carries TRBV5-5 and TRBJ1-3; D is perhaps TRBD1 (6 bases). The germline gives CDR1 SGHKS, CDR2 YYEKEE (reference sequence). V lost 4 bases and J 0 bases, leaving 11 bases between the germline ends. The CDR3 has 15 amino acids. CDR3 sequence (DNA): TGTGCCAGCAGCAGACAGGTTGACTCTGGAAACACCATATATTTT. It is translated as CASSRQVDSGNTIYF.